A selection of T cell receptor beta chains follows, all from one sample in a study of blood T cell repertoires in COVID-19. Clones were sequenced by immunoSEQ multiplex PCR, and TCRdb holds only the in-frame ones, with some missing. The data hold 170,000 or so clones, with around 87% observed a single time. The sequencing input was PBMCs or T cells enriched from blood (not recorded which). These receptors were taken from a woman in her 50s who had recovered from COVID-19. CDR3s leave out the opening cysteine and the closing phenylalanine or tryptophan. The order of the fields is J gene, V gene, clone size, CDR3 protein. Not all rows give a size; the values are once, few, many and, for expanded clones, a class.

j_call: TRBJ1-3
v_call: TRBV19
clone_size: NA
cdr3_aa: ASKGGGKLSGNTIY

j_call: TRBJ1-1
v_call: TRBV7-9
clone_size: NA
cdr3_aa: ASSLGGGWAEAF

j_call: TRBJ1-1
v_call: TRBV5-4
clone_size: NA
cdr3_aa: ASSLARENTEAF

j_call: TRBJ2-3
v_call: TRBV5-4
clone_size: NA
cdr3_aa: ASSVAGTDTQY

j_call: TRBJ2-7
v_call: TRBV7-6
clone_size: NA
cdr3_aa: ASSLAGGEEQY

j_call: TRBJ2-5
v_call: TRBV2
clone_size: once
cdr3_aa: ASSESGLAGGETQY

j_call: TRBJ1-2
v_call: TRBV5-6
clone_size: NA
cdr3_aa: ASSLEPIRVPNYGYT

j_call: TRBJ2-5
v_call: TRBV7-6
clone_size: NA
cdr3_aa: ASRQRLAGGFNLETQY

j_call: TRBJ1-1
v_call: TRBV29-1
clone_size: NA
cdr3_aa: SVETGGRGGTEAF

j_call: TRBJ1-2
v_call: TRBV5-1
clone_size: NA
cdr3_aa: ASSSGQGLGYT

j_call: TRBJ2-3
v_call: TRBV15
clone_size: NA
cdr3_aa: ATSRGGSADTQY

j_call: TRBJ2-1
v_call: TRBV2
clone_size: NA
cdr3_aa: ASTLGVAGGNEQF

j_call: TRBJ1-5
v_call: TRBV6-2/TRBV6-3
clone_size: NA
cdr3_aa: ASSSGKDPRGNQPQH

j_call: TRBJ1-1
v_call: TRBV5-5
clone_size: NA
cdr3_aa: ASSFQGKTEAF

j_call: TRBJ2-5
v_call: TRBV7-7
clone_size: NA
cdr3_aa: ASSLGGQGAGETQY

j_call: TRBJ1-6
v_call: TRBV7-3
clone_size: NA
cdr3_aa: ASSATGGGGNSPLH

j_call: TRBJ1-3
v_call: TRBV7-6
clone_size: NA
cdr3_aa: ASSLRGAGNTIY

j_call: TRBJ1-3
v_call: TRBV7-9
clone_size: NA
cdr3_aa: ASSSGTGGNTIY

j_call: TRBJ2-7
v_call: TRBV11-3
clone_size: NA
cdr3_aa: ASSFAGGGRSEQY

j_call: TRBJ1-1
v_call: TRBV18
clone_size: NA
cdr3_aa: ASSTLKGAPDTEAF

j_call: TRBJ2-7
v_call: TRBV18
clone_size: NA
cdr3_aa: ASSPMAGGLGSPYEQY

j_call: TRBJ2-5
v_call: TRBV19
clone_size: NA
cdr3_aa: ASSGLAGVETQY

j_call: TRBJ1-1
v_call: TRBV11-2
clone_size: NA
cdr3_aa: ASSLDRGFMNTEAF

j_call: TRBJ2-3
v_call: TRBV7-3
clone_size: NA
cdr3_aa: ASSLSGTGDTQY

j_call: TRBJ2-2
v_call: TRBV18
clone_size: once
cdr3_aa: ASSMSGDSSTGELF

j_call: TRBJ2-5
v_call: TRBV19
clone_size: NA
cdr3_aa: ASSILRGGKETQY

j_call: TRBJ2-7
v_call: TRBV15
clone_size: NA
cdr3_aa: ATSRDGRGYEQY

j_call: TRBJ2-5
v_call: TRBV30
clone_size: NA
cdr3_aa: AWRTYFPGQGRGDQETQY

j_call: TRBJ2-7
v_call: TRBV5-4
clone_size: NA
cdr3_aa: ASSVGGPGRTLYEQY

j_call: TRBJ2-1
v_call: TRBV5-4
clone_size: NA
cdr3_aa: ASSLAGTRSYNEQF

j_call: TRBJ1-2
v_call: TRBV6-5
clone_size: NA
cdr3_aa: ASNKGGRGYGYT

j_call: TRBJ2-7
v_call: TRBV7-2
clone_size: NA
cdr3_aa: ASRPHGSSYEQY

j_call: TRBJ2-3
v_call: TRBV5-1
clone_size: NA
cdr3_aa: ASSVSGGVPDTQY

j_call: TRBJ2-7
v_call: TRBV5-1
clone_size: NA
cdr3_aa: ASNAGGGTYEQY

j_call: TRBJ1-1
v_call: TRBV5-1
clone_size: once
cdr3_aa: ASSTGQIALKSEAF

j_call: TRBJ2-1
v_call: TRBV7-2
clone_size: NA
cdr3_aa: ASSLVRQVYNEQF

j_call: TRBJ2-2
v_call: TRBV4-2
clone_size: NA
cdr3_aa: ASSQEGLAGGRGTAGELF